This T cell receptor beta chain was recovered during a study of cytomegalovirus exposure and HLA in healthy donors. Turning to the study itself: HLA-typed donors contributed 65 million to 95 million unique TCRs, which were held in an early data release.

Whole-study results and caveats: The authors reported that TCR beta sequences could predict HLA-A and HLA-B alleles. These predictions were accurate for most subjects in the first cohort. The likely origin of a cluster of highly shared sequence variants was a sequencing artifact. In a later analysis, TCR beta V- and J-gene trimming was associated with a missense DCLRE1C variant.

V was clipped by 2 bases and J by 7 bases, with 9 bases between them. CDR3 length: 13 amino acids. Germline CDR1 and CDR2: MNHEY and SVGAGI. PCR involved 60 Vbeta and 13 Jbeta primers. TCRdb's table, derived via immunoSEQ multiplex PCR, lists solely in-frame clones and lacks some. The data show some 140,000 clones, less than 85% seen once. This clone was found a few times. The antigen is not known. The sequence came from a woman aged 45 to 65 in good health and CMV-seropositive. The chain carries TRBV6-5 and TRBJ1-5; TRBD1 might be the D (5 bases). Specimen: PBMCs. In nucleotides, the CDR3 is TGTGCCAGCAGTTACAGGGGTAACCAGCCCCAGCATTTT. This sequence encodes CASSYRGNQPQHF.